This paragraph covers one TCR beta chain sequence. Its antigen is still unknown. One base away there is no much larger clone; base qualities are not given. The donors were six healthy women who made up three monozygous twin pairs. All three twin pairs had been raised together and were thought likely to have encountered the same vaccines and infectious agents. RNA was isolated from peripheral blood mononuclear cells and used to prepare TCR cDNA libraries. From a lookup of the germline V gene, CDR1 and CDR2 are SQVTM and ANQGSEA. The CDR3, from cysteine to phenylalanine, totals 12 residues. Only CDR3 DNA is held: 36 bases, read in frame from base 1. Trimming at the junction amounts to 7 bases on V and 6 bases on J, and the germline ends lie 16 bases apart. Library prep was done by 5' RACE. The instrument was an Illumina Genome Analyzer IIx. RNA-based TCR cDNA libraries were prepared by a previously described protocol with several modifications. To prevent cross-contamination, sample-specific barcodes were introduced on both ends of each TCR cDNA library during cDNA synthesis and amplification. Under the source paper's analysis protocol: Between about 85,000 and nearly 550,000 clonotypes were identified per individual, with about 2.2 to 3.6 million CDR3-containing reads per library. Reads with improper barcode index combinations were discarded, after which clonesets were built for each library with the MiTCR software. During the assembly of CDR3 clonotypes by MiTCR, low-quality reads were filtered or rescued and PCR and sequencing errors were corrected. Artificial out-of-frame clonotypes were removed by being mapped to in-frame sequences, with one indel in the CDR3 allowed. Similarity of V and J gene usage between donors was measured as Jensen-Shannon divergence divided by mean entropy. Clones were called with MiXCR by TCRdb after fastp trimmed the public reads at Q25, and only in-frame beta chains were retained. Identical CDR3 proteins give one entry, which carries the most common genes and DNA. TCRdb, rather than the study authors, made the V and J calls. The sample has a few hundred thousand distinct CDR3 sequences on record, 28% of them singletons. The top ten clones comprise 6.1% of the sample.

These data originate in a study of identical twins' blood T cells (dated by TCRdb to 2012 to 2015). Describing the broader study: The roughly 12 libraries, six for the alpha chain and six for the beta chain, together yielded about 50 million Illumina reads. Using next-generation sequencing, the study compared the TCR alpha and beta chain repertoires of three pairs of monozygous twins to assess how genetics influences repertoire formation. Overall study outcomes, separate from this receptor: Validation by independent studies was stated to be required for the proposed role of the TCRalpha J segment in MHC recognition during thymic selection. The number of CDR3 clonotypes shared between two donors was mainly determined by the product of the cloneset sizes of the two donors, and no clear deviation from this trend was shown by twins. V gene usage was reported to be markedly more similar within twin pairs than between unrelated donors, even among non-selected out-of-frame TCRbeta clonotypes. Because the twins were reared together, environmental influences could not be ruled out as the explanation for twin similarity. Among the most abundant TCRbeta clonotypes, more CDR3 sequences were shared by each donor with her twin than with unrelated donors.

The TCR sequence derives from a woman aged 18-55 years in good health. The sequence joins TRBV29-1 to TRBJ2-7; the D gene is possibly TRBD1, with 5 bases matching. Sequenced: PBMCs. The DNA sequence is as follows: TGCAGCGCCGGGTCATCAAGGGGCGAGCAGTACTTC. Translated, it gives CSAGSSRGEQYF.